These 25 T cell receptor beta chains share one sample of origin, sequenced in a study of blood T cell repertoires in COVID-19. Sequencing was performed with immunoSEQ multiplex PCR; in TCRdb, only in-frame clones are kept and a portion is missing. The sample contains over 150,000 clones, approximately 80% of which appear only once. The material sequenced was peripheral blood. These receptors all stem from a woman of 80 years or more with COVID-19, enrolled during active disease.

The chain combines TRBV5-1 with TRBJ2-2; D is possibly TRBD1 (5 bases). The V end was cut by 3 bases, the J end by 6 bases, with 9 bases between. The CDR3 extends over 13 amino acids. Germline lookup yields CDR1 SGHRS and CDR2 YFSETQ. CDR3 coding DNA: TGCGCCAGCAGCTGGAAGGGGTCCGGGGAGCTGTTTTTT. It codes for CASSWKGSGELFF.

This chain links TRBV4-2 with TRBJ2-3, with 7 nucleotides matching TRBD2. V lost 2 bases to trimming and J lost 6 bases; unmatched junction nucleotides: 17. From germline, CDR1 is LGHNA and CDR2 YNFKEQ. CDR3 length: 18 amino acids. The CDR3 DNA is TGTGCCAGCAGCCAATGGGCAGGAAGAGCTAGCGGTGCCGATACGCAGTATTTT. This gives the protein CASSQWAGRASGADTQYF.

The CDR3, as DNA: TGTGCCAGTAGTAGACTTTTCGGGACAGGGGATGGCTACACCTTC. This translates into CASSRLFGTGDGYTF. V is TRBV19 and J is TRBJ1-2, with 10 bases aligning to TRBD1. Trimming removed 4 bases from V and 6 bases from J; junction bases left unmatched: 8. Germline values: CDR1 LNHDA, CDR2 SQIVND (reference sequence). The CDR3 totals 15 residues.

This clone was observed a handful of times. The chain combines TRBV3-1 (or the pseudogene TRBV3-2) with TRBJ1-1, with D unclear. This CDR3 spans 13 amino acids. Germline assignment: CDR1 LGHDT and CDR2 YNNKEL (reference sequence). Trimming removed 5 bases at V and 4 bases at J, with 11 bases between. The DNA of the CDR3 is TGTGCCAGCAGCAGTGGTGCGGGCACTGAAGCTTTCTTT. It codes for CASSSGAGTEAFF.

This clone was recorded a few times. The V call is TRBV27, the J call TRBJ2-5; possibly TRBD1 for D (5 bases). The V and J ends lost 5 bases and 2 bases respectively, with 12 bases between them. CDR1 is MNHEY, CDR2 SMNVEV, per germline (reference sequence). The CDR3 runs to 14 residues. The CDR3 protein is CASSPANRQETQYF. For the CDR3, the DNA is TGTGCCAGCAGTCCCGCAAACAGGCAAGAGACCCAGTACTTC.

This sequence joins TRBV9 and TRBJ2-5; TRBD1 is a possible D gene (8 bases). The V gene's germline CDR1 is SGDLS and CDR2 YYNGEE. The germline V and J ends were trimmed by 2 bases and 5 bases, with 13 bases remaining between them. The CDR3 contains 14 residues. DNA for the CDR3: TGTGCCAGCAGCGTTAACAGGGGGGGCGAGACCCAGTACTTC. Its protein product is CASSVNRGGETQYF.

The V and J genes are TRBV2 and TRBJ1-6, with 8 positions matching TRBD1. Unmatched junction bases numbered 12, after V lost 4 bases and J lost 10 bases. Germline CDR1 and CDR2: SNHLY and FYNNEI. This CDR3 region has 16 residues. The CDR3 is CASSVGRGRGRSPLHF. The CDR3 nucleotides are TGTGCCAGCAGTGTGGGCAGGGGGCGCGGAAGATCACCCCTCCACTTT.

The V and J genes are TRBV6-5 and TRBJ2-1; 8 nucleotides line up with TRBD1. This CDR3 comprises 15 residues. J was trimmed by 8 bases and V by 2 bases; bases with no gene match: 8. CDR1 is MNHEY and CDR2 is SVGAGI in the germline V gene. CDR3 loop: CASSYRDRSRDEQFF. The CDR3 DNA sequence: TGTGCCAGCAGTTACCGGGACAGGAGTAGGGATGAGCAGTTCTTC.

The J gene is TRBJ2-1, the V gene TRBV18; weak D call: TRBD2 (6 bases). Germline V lookup: CDR1 KGHSH, CDR2 LQKENI. CDR3 length equals 13 residues. Trimming took off 3 bases at V and 9 bases at J, with 12 bases between the two ends. The CDR3: CASSPGTVGEQFF. CDR3 nucleotide sequence: TGTGCCAGCTCACCGGGGACTGTCGGTGAGCAGTTCTTC.

The chain uses TRBV5-6 and TRBJ2-1, with 9 bases fitting TRBD2. This CDR3 is built from 15 residues. Trimming at V came to 3 bases and at J to 9 bases, leaving 10 bases not matched to a gene. Looked up from germline, CDR1 is SGHDT and CDR2 is YYEEEE. As DNA, the CDR3 is TGTGCCAGCAGCTATAGCGGGAGATACCAGAGTGAGCAGTTCTTC. Translating gives CASSYSGRYQSEQFF.

The CDR3 bases are TGCAGCGTGGGCTCAGGTACAGCTAACTATGGCTACACCTTC. Its translation: CSVGSGTANYGYTF. J is TRBJ1-2 and V is TRBV29-1; D not resolved. V was clipped by 6 bases and J by 0 bases, with 14 bases between them. The germline V gene has CDR1 SQVTM and CDR2 ANQGSEA. The CDR3 runs to 14 residues. Supplemented by reference TRBV29-1 and TRBJ1-2, the full variable domain reads SAVISQKPSRDICQRGTSLTIQCQVDSQVTMMFWYRQQPGQSLTLIATANQGSEATYESGFVIDKFPISRPNLTFSTLTVSNMSPEDSSIYLCSVGSGTANYGYTFGSGTRLTVV.

A few counts support this clone. The rearrangement links TRBV7-6 to TRBJ2-3; possibly TRBD2 for D (6 bases). CDR1 and CDR2 (germline): SGHVS, FNYEAQ. This CDR3 comprises 19 residues. V was clipped by 2 bases and J by 2 bases, with 23 bases between them. DNA of the CDR3: TGTGCCAGCAGCTTATCGGGAGAATGGTGGGACGGAGCCACAGATACGCAGTATTTT. It specifies CASSLSGEWWDGATDTQYF.

V usage is TRBV4-2 and J usage is TRBJ2-2; no firm D call. Trimming pared 0 bases from V and 0 bases from J, leaving 8 bases between. The germline V gene encodes CDR1 LGHNA and CDR2 YNFKEQ. This CDR3 is 16 amino acids long. The CDR3 sequence: CASSQERSSNTGELFF. The CDR3 DNA follows: TGTGCCAGCAGCCAAGAACGGAGCTCGAACACCGGGGAGCTGTTTTTT.

The genes are TRBV6-6 and TRBJ2-7; 7 bases are shared with TRBD2. With 0 bases clipped from V and 2 bases from J, the junction kept 4 bases outside the gene matches. The CDR3 consists of 15 residues. Germline-derived CDR1 and CDR2 are MNHNY and SVGAGI (reference sequence). The CDR3 region is CASSYSSGRAYEQYF. As DNA, the CDR3 is TGTGCCAGCAGTTACTCTTCGGGGAGGGCCTACGAGCAGTACTTC.

This clone was detected only a few times. The V call is TRBV4-2, the J call TRBJ2-7; 7 bases map to TRBD2. Germline V gene lookup returns CDR1 LGHNA and CDR2 YNFKEQ. V lost 4 bases and J lost 7; bases outside the gene matches: 10. This CDR3 has 14 residues. The DNA of the CDR3 is TGTGCCAGCAGCCCCCCGGGGAGGGCGGAGGAGCAGTACTTC. Translating gives CASSPPGRAEEQYF.

This clone was detected only once. The chain is built from TRBV12-3 or TRBV12-4 and TRBJ1-5; D unclear. The V and J ends lost 4 bases and 6 bases respectively, with 10 bases between them. The CDR3 consists of 13 residues. The DNA for the CDR3 is TGTGCCAGCAGTTCAATGAGGGTTCAGCCCCAGCATTTT. Its protein product is CASSSMRVQPQHF.

The chain uses TRBV27 and TRBJ1-6; D is uncertain. V was clipped by 5 bases and J by 3 bases, with 8 bases between them. The CDR3 spans 14 residues. Looked up from germline, CDR1 is MNHEY and CDR2 is SMNVEV (reference sequence). The CDR3 loop reads CASSTGIYNSPLHF. DNA of the CDR3: TGTGCCAGCAGTACGGGAATCTATAATTCACCCCTCCACTTT.

The chain employs TRBV6-5 and TRBJ2-7, with a possible D match to TRBD2 (5 bases). The CDR3 spans 15 residues. Trimming shortened V by 0 bases and J by 9 bases, and 18 bases separated the two germline ends. Germline V gene sequence: CDR1 MNHEY, CDR2 SVGAGI. The CDR3 coding sequence is TGTGCCAGCAGTTACTCGAGGCAGAGCGGCCTCGGGCAGTACTTC. Residues: CASSYSRQSGLGQYF.

V is TRBV6-5 and J is TRBJ2-2, with D perhaps TRBD1 (5 bases). CDR3 length: 13 amino acids. The germline gives CDR1 MNHEY, CDR2 SVGAGI. CDR3 residues: CTSRAGNSGELFF. The DNA for the CDR3 is TGTACATCTAGGGCAGGGAATTCCGGGGAGCTGTTTTTT.

The CDR3 region is CASSLASGGLGETQYF. The CDR3 DNA is TGTGCCAGCAGCTTGGCGAGCGGGGGGCTTGGGGAGACCCAGTACTTC. This rearrangement joins TRBV7-9 to TRBJ2-5; 9 bases align to TRBD2. The CDR3 runs 16 residues. The germline V gene encodes CDR1 SEHNR and CDR2 FQNEAQ (reference sequence). V gave up 3 bases and J gave up 5 bases; unmatched junction bases: 10.

V is TRBV25-1 and J is TRBJ2-3, with 10 bases matching TRBD2. J was trimmed by 2 bases and V by 1 base; bases with no gene match: 3. Germline V gene sequence: CDR1 MGHDK, CDR2 SYGVNS. The CDR3 totals 16 residues. The CDR3 DNA sequence: TGTGCCAGCAGTGAATTCCTAGCGGGGGTCACAGATACGCAGTATTTT. It yields the protein CASSEFLAGVTDTQYF. Filled out from reference TRBV25-1 and TRBJ2-3, the complete variable domain reads EADIYQTPRYLVIGTGKKITLECSQTMGHDKMYWYQQDPGMELHLIHYSYGVNSTEKGDLSSESTVSRIRTEHFPLTLESARPSHTSQYLCASSEFLAGVTDTQYFGPGTRLTVL.

This clone was seen more than once but under ten times. The V call is TRBV27, the J call TRBJ2-7, with 9 bases aligning to TRBD2. The germline V gene has CDR1 MNHEY and CDR2 SMNVEV (reference sequence). The CDR3 extends over 15 amino acids. The V gene end was trimmed by 2 bases and the J gene end by 4 bases; junction bases not matched to a gene: 6. The CDR3 DNA sequence: TGTGCCAGCAGTTTACTTAGCGGGAGTTCGTACGAGCAGTACTTC. Protein product: CASSLLSGSSYEQYF.

The rearrangement links TRBV5-1 to TRBJ2-7; maybe TRBD1 (6 bases). Germline V lookup: CDR1 SGHRS, CDR2 YFSETQ. The CDR3 runs 15 residues. V lost 3 bases, J lost 3 bases, and 16 bases lay in between. Written as DNA, the CDR3 is TGCGCCAGCAGCTGGACCGGACAGTCCAACTACGAGCAGTACTTC. It codes for CASSWTGQSNYEQYF.

With respect to this clone: The sample holds other DNA sequences that translate to the same CDR3. This chain joins TRBV7-9 and TRBJ1-5, with D possibly matching TRBD1 (5 bases). Trimming removed 0 bases from V and 7 bases from J, with 10 bases in between. The CDR3 has 14 residues. In germline, CDR1 is SEHNR, CDR2 FQNEAQ (reference sequence). The CDR3 spells CASSLAGGGQPQHF. DNA of the CDR3: TGTGCCAGCAGCTTAGCGGGGGGTGGGCAGCCCCAGCATTTT.

The chain is built from TRBV6-2 or TRBV6-3 and TRBJ1-5; the match to TRBD1 covers 7 bases. In germline, CDR1 is MNHEY, CDR2 SVGEGT. The length of the CDR3 is 15 residues. V dropped 5 bases and J dropped 4; count of bases not matched to a gene: 8. For the CDR3, the DNA is TGTGCCAGCAGTCCCCGGACAGGCACGAATCAGCCCCAGCATTTT. Protein: CASSPRTGTNQPQHF.